A single sample gave rise to the 21 T cell receptor beta chains below, sequenced in a study of shared clonotypes between healthy human individuals. Clones were sequenced by immunoSEQ multiplex PCR, and TCRdb holds only the in-frame ones, with some missing. The sample carries about 1 million clones, 65% to 80% recorded once. The sequencing sample was made of memory CD4+ T cells sorted from blood. Subset described: CD45RA-negative fraction. The receptors were gathered from a man younger than 35 in good health.

This clone was seen at least ten times. The junction does not match germline at one end; this may be a read error. V is TRBV5-6 and J is TRBJ1-6; possible D gene TRBD1, 6 bases. The CDR3 spans 14 residues. Germline CDR1 and CDR2: SGHDT and YYEEEE. Here the CDR3 DNA reads TGTGCCAGCAGATTGGACGGGGGGCGATCACCCCTCCACTTT. It codes for CASRLDGGRSPLHF. Supplemented by reference TRBV5-6 and TRBJ1-6, the full variable domain reads DAGVTQSPTHLIKTRGQQVTLRCSPKSGHDTVSWYQQALGQGPQFIFQYYEEEERQRGNFPDRFSGHQFPNYSSELNVNALLLGDSALYLCASRLDGGRSPLHFGNGTRLTVT.

The chain has TRBV30 and TRBJ2-5; 10 bases align to TRBD2. The germline V gene encodes CDR1 GTSNPN and CDR2 SVGIG (reference sequence). CDR3 size: 15 residues. The J segment lost 11 bases and the V segment lost 3 bases, leaving 15 bases of the junction unmatched. CDR3 sequence: CAWRALAGPSGEQYF. The CDR3 DNA reads as TGTGCCTGGAGGGCACTAGCGGGGCCCTCCGGGGAGCAGTACTTC.

Points on this clone: The same CDR3 also results from other DNA sequences found in this sample. The V call is TRBV30, the J call TRBJ2-2; possible D gene TRBD1, 6 bases. The CDR3 is made up of 14 amino acids. Trimming shortened V by 5 bases and J by 1 base, and 11 bases separated the two germline ends. Looked up from germline, CDR1 is GTSNPN and CDR2 is SVGIG (reference sequence). The CDR3 loop is CAWLGQLNTGELFF. CDR3 in DNA: TGTGCCTGGTTGGGACAACTGAACACCGGGGAGCTGTTTTTT.

V is TRBV7-6 and J is TRBJ2-5, with D hard to call. The CDR3 spans 16 residues. V was pared by 5 bases and J by 2 bases, with 18 bases between. CDR1 SGHVS and CDR2 FNYEAQ come from the germline V gene. The CDR3 region has the DNA TGTGCCAGCAGCCCCGGCATTTTGGCGAGGCAAGAGACCCAGTACTTC. Translated, it gives CASSPGILARQETQYF.

A note on this clone: This clone may be a read error of a much larger clone one base away. The V gene is TRBV18, the J gene TRBJ2-2; D unclear. Germline V gene data show CDR1 as KGHSH and CDR2 as LQKENI. The CDR3 is 12 amino acids. V shed 3 bases and J shed 4 bases, with 3 bases lying between them. The CDR3 nucleotides read TGTGCCAGCTCACCTGGCACCGGGGAGCTGTTTTTT. Translating gives CASSPGTGELFF.

In the case of this clone: Other DNA variants within this sample encode the same CDR3. The J gene is TRBJ1-1, the V gene TRBV6-5; no firm D call. Looked up from germline, CDR1 is MNHEY and CDR2 is SVGAGI. This CDR3 has 12 residues. Trimming left V 3 bases short and J 8 bases short, with 10 bases between. The CDR3 loop is CASSYDGNEAFF. CDR3 DNA: TGTGCCAGCAGTTATGACGGGAACGAAGCTTTCTTT.

This chain uses TRBV27 with TRBJ1-1, with 7 bases aligning to TRBD1. The CDR3 runs 11 residues. CDR1 is MNHEY and CDR2 is SMNVEV in the germline V gene (reference sequence). The junction had 3 bases not matched to a gene; V was cut back by 6 bases and J by 8 bases. The CDR3 protein is CASSHRGEAFF. Here the CDR3 DNA reads TGTGCCAGCAGCCACAGGGGAGAAGCTTTCTTT.

This clone was observed a few times. This specimen includes other DNA sequences encoding the same CDR3. The chain recombines TRBV19 with TRBJ2-1; a possible D gene is TRBD2 (6 bases). Germline V CDR1 and CDR2: LNHDA, SQIVND (reference sequence). V was cut by 0 bases and J by 8 bases, with 8 bases left in between. This CDR3 region has 13 residues. CDR3 nucleotide sequence: TGTGCCAGTAGTATAGATGGGAGGTATGAGCAGTTCTTC. It yields the protein CASSIDGRYEQFF. Full variable domain (missing parts from reference TRBV19 and TRBJ2-1): DGGITQSPKYLFRKEGQNVTLSCEQNLNHDAMYWYRQDPGQGLRLIYYSQIVNDFQKGDIAEGYSVSREKKESFPLTVTSAQKNPTAFYLCASSIDGRYEQFFGPGTRLTVL.

This rearrangement joins TRBV28 to TRBJ2-7; D possibly corresponds to TRBD1 (5 bases). From germline, CDR1 is MDHEN and CDR2 SYDVKM. The CDR3 is 15 residues long. V lost 7 bases to trimming and J lost 0 bases, with 16 bases between them. The CDR3 DNA reads as TGTGCCAGCACCCCCCCTCGAGGACACTCCTACGAGCAGTACTTC. Its protein is CASTPPRGHSYEQYF.

This clone was seen many times. The rearrangement links TRBV6-1 to TRBJ2-1, with D hard to call. Germline V lookup: CDR1 MNHNS, CDR2 SASEGT. Trimming took 2 bases from V and 1 from J, leaving 12 bases between them. The length of the CDR3 is 16 residues. The CDR3 region is CASSERAGISYNEQFF. For the CDR3, the DNA is TGTGCCAGCAGTGAAAGGGCAGGCATTTCCTACAATGAGCAGTTCTTC.

J is TRBJ2-1 and V is TRBV7-9; 9 nucleotides match TRBD2. The germline gives CDR1 SEHNR, CDR2 FQNEAQ (reference sequence). The CDR3 has 15 amino acids. V shed 5 bases and J 4 bases; nucleotides not matched to a gene: 6. The chain's CDR3 is CASSRMAGGYNEQFF. The CDR3 coding sequence is TGTGCCAGCAGCCGGATGGCGGGAGGGTACAATGAGCAGTTCTTC.

This clone was found once. The chain uses TRBV9 and TRBJ1-4, with 9 positions matching TRBD1. V was pared by 4 bases and J by 7 bases, with 8 bases of the junction left unmatched. The CDR3 is 15 residues long. Germline V gene sequence: CDR1 SGDLS, CDR2 YYNGEE. The CDR3 nucleotides read TGTGCCAGCAGCCCTCGACAGGGGGGAGGTGAAAAACTGTTTTTT. It translates to CASSPRQGGGEKLFF.

The gene calls are TRBV6-1 and TRBJ2-7, with unresolved D. V lost 3 bases to trimming and J lost 7 bases, with 13 bases between them. Germline values: CDR1 MNHNS, CDR2 SASEGT. CDR3 length equals 13 residues. CDR3 sequence (DNA): TGTGCCAGCAGTGATACTGGTAGAGAAGAGCAGTACTTC. This codes for CASSDTGREEQYF.

J is TRBJ1-1 and V is TRBV10-3; 7 bases are a match to TRBD1. Germline CDR1 reads ENHRY; CDR2 reads SYGVKD. V lost 4 bases to trimming and J lost 6 bases; unmatched junction nucleotides: 11. The CDR3 is 15 residues long. Written as DNA, the CDR3 is TGTGCCATCAGTGGGAGGGTAGGGGGCGCGGCTGAAGCTTTCTTT. Protein product: CAISGRVGGAAEAFF.

This clone came up a few times. V is TRBV7-2 and J is TRBJ1-6; D ambiguous. Germline CDR1 is SGHTA and CDR2 is FQGNSA. This CDR3 contains 12 residues. Trimming removed 2 bases from V and 10 bases from J, with 6 bases in between. The CDR3 reads CASSLRASPLHF. In DNA form, the CDR3 reads TGTGCCAGCAGCTTACGGGCCTCACCCCTCCACTTT.

At least ten counts were recorded for this clone. V is TRBV7-6 and J is TRBJ1-2, with D uncertain. V shed 2 bases and J shed 2 bases, with 9 bases lying between them. Germline lookup yields CDR1 SGHVS and CDR2 FNYEAQ. The CDR3 length is 14 residues. Written as DNA, the CDR3 is TGTGCCAGCAGCTTACAGGCAACCAACTATGGCTACACCTTC. Encoded protein: CASSLQATNYGYTF.

The chain is built from TRBV7-2 and TRBJ2-3; perhaps TRBD1 as D (6 bases). The CDR3 totals 15 residues. The ends were cut back, 3 bases at V and 3 bases at J, with 13 bases in the middle. Germline values: CDR1 SGHTA, CDR2 FQGNSA. CDR3 protein: CASSLRGKRTDTQYF. The DNA for the CDR3 is TGTGCCAGCAGCTTGAGGGGGAAGAGAACAGATACGCAGTATTTT.

V and J are TRBV29-1 and TRBJ2-3; perhaps TRBD2 as D (5 bases). CDR1 and CDR2 (germline): SQVTM, ANQGSEA. The CDR3 is 13 amino acids. Trimming removed 4 bases from V and 2 bases from J, with 10 bases in between. CDR3 sequence (DNA): TGCAGCGTTGCCGGGATCATCACAGATACGCAGTATTTT. It translates to CSVAGIITDTQYF.

The rearrangement uses TRBV7-9 and TRBJ1-2; D not certain. V lost 5 bases, J lost 5 bases, and 9 bases lay in between. This CDR3 is built from 12 residues. Germline V gene sequence: CDR1 SEHNR, CDR2 FQNEAQ (reference sequence). The CDR3 DNA reads TGTGCCAGCAGCCCCCAGACTTATGGCTACACCTTC. This encodes CASSPQTYGYTF.

The rearrangement uses TRBV27 and TRBJ1-1; D unclear. Germline V lookup: CDR1 MNHEY, CDR2 SMNVEV (reference sequence). Trimming removed 6 bases from V and 1 base from J, with 9 bases in between. This CDR3 is 13 amino acids long. The CDR3 DNA reads TGTGCCAGCAGCCAGACACCGAACACTGAAGCTTTCTTT. Its translation: CASSQTPNTEAFF.

A word on this clone: The identical CDR3 is also encoded by other nucleotide sequences in the sample. J is TRBJ2-2 and V is TRBV2; D is unresolved. The CDR3 is 11 residues long. CDR1 is SNHLY, CDR2 FYNNEI, per germline. Trimming left V 6 bases short and J 4 bases short, with 3 bases between. CDR3 nucleotides: TGTGCCAGCAGGGCCACCGGGGAGCTGTTTTTT. This translates into CASRATGELFF.